Listed here are 26 T cell receptor beta chains from one sample, sequenced in a study of CD8+ T cells in alopecia areata. Isolated RNA was reverse transcribed into cDNA used as the sequencing template. Sequencing was performed with immunoSEQ multiplex PCR; in TCRdb, only in-frame clones are kept and a portion is missing. The table shows around 120,000 clones, with more than 45% occurring only once. Treatment indicated: oral pan-JAK inhibitor, 5-10 mg twice daily. Sequencing was performed on CD4+ T cells sorted from blood, taken at week 4, from a patient treated with tofacitinib. The receptors were sampled from a human donor with alopecia areata.

The genes are TRBV29-1 and TRBJ1-4; D gene unclear. This CDR3 is built from 15 residues. Trimming removed 2 bases from V and 5 bases from J, with 15 bases in between. Germline CDR1 is SQVTM and CDR2 is ANQGSEA. Here the CDR3 reads CSVEKGSRPNEKLFF. CDR3 DNA sequence: TGCAGCGTTGAAAAAGGATCTCGGCCAAATGAAAAACTGTTTTTT.

The CDR3 reads CASSRQLNEKLFF. The CDR3 DNA sequence: TGTGCCAGCAGCCGACAGCTTAATGAAAAACTGTTTTTT. The chain uses TRBV2 and TRBJ1-4; maybe TRBD1 (5 bases). Germline lookup yields CDR1 SNHLY and CDR2 FYNNEI. Deletions cut 6 bases from V and 4 bases from J, with 9 bases between. The CDR3 length is 13 residues.

This chain links TRBV30 with TRBJ2-5, with D maybe TRBD2 (6 bases). The DNA end is a closer match to TRBJ2-7, so the J assignment may be wrong. This CDR3 has 13 amino acids. Germline V gene sequence: CDR1 GTSNPN, CDR2 SVGIG (reference sequence). CDR3 loop: CAWSAGVPYEQYF. The CDR3, as DNA: TGTGCCTGGAGTGCGGGAGTACCCTACGAGCAGTACTTC.

The chain combines TRBV27 with TRBJ2-6; 7 bases agree with TRBD1. The CDR3 contains 17 residues. Germline V lookup: CDR1 MNHEY, CDR2 SMNVEV (reference sequence). The ends lost 0 bases at V and 1 base at J; junction bases unmatched: 3. CDR3 loop: CASSLSGQRSGANVLTF. The CDR3, as DNA: TGTGCCAGCAGTTTATCGGGACAGAGATCTGGGGCCAACGTCCTGACTTTC.

This chain links TRBV7-9 with TRBJ1-2, with D maybe TRBD1 (5 bases). The length of the CDR3 is 13 residues. V was clipped by 5 bases and J by 4 bases, with 11 bases between them. The germline CDR1 and CDR2 sequences are SEHNR and FQNEAQ (reference sequence). Here the CDR3 reads CASSIDSFYGYTF. The CDR3 DNA is TGTGCCAGCAGCATAGACAGTTTCTATGGCTACACCTTC.

The chain employs TRBV29-1 and TRBJ2-3; D is perhaps TRBD1 or TRBD2 (7 bases each). The CDR3 contains 14 residues. The germline CDR1 and CDR2 sequences are SQVTM and ANQGSEA. The V and J ends lost 5 bases and 8 bases respectively, with 20 bases between them. The CDR3 region is CSVHPGGGQGTQYF. Here the CDR3 DNA reads TGCAGCGTTCACCCAGGGGGGGGTCAGGGTACGCAGTATTTT.

The rearrangement uses TRBV25-1 and TRBJ1-2, with 9 bases identical to TRBD1. J was trimmed by 2 bases and V by 4 bases; bases with no gene match: 5. The CDR3 sequence is 15 residues long. CDR1 and CDR2 (germline): MGHDK, SYGVNS. CDR3: CASSGGQGRNYGYTF. In DNA, the CDR3 is TGTGCCAGCAGTGGTGGACAGGGGAGGAACTATGGCTACACCTTC.

This clone has only a few counts. The genes are TRBV9 and TRBJ2-7; D is possibly TRBD2 (7 bases). The CDR3 has 14 amino acids. Per the germline V gene, CDR1 is SGDLS and CDR2 is YYNGEE. Between the trimmed V and J ends, which lost 4 bases and 1 base, there was a span of 12 bases. This chain's CDR3 is CASSQGTTSYEQYF. For the CDR3, the DNA is TGTGCCAGCAGCCAGGGGACTACTTCCTACGAGCAGTACTTC.

The J gene is TRBJ1-5, the V gene TRBV29-1; D is unresolved. Germline values: CDR1 SQVTM, CDR2 ANQGSEA. V lost 4 bases to trimming and J lost 5 bases, with 12 bases between them. CDR3 size: 13 residues. Written as DNA, the CDR3 is TGCAGCGTTGCGGGAGGGAGGGATCAGCCCCAGCATTTT. Its protein product is CSVAGGRDQPQHF.

The sample holds one count of this clone. The chain joins TRBV7-9 to TRBJ2-3; D not resolved. Germline-derived CDR1 and CDR2 are SEHNR and FQNEAQ (reference sequence). Between the trimmed V and J ends, which lost 4 bases and 4 bases, there was a span of 6 bases. The CDR3 is 12 amino acids. In DNA form, the CDR3 reads TGTGCCAGCAGCTACGACCCAGATACGCAGTATTTT. Its protein is CASSYDPDTQYF. The whole variable domain, remainder taken from reference TRBV7-9 and TRBJ2-3, is DTGVSQNPRHKITKRGQNVTFRCDPISEHNRLYWYRQTLGQGPEFLTYFQNEAQLEKSRLLSDRFSAERPKGSFSTLEIQRTEQGDSAMYLCASSYDPDTQYFGPGTRLTVL.

This clone came up once. This sequence joins TRBV6-5 and TRBJ2-7; the match to TRBD1 covers 12 bases. The CDR3 contains 15 residues. Germline V gene sequence: CDR1 MNHEY, CDR2 SVGAGI. V gave up 6 bases and J gave up 6 bases; unmatched junction bases: 9. Here the CDR3 DNA reads TGTGCCAGCAGAACCCCCGGGACAGGGGGCGGCGAGCAGTACTTC. Translation gives CASRTPGTGGGEQYF.

The rearrangement links TRBV19 to TRBJ2-2, with 9 nucleotides matching TRBD1. CDR3 length: 15 amino acids. Germline assignment: CDR1 LNHDA and CDR2 SQIVND (reference sequence). The J segment lost 3 bases and the V segment lost 8 bases, leaving 7 bases of the junction unmatched. The CDR3 region has the DNA TGTGCCAGTCGGGGCTGGGACAGGGACACCGGGGAGCTGTTTTTT. As protein: CASRGWDRDTGELFF.

This clone was seen a few times. The chain recombines TRBV10-3 with TRBJ1-3; D unresolved. The CDR3 is 15 residues long. Trimming took off 0 bases at V and 0 bases at J, with 6 bases between the two ends. Germline assignment: CDR1 ENHRY and CDR2 SYGVKD. CDR3 sequence reads: CAISESVISGNTIYF. CDR3 nucleotides: TGTGCCATCAGTGAGTCCGTAATCTCTGGAAACACCATATATTTT.

The chain is built from TRBV30 and TRBJ1-1; 7 bases match TRBD1. The junction had 12 bases not matched to a gene; V was cut back by 2 bases and J by 9 bases. CDR3 length: 14 residues. Germline V lookup: CDR1 GTSNPN, CDR2 SVGIG (reference sequence). The CDR3 spells CAWSHTSEGAQAFF. CDR3 DNA sequence: TGTGCCTGGAGTCATACTTCGGAGGGGGCTCAAGCTTTCTTT.

V usage is TRBV30 and J usage is TRBJ2-3, with 7 bases matching TRBD1. V lost 2 bases, J lost 4 bases, and 3 bases stayed unmatched. In germline, CDR1 is GTSNPN, CDR2 SVGIG (reference sequence). This CDR3 spans 13 amino acids. CDR3 in amino acids: CAWSRQGPDTQYF. CDR3 DNA sequence: TGTGCCTGGAGTAGACAGGGTCCAGATACGCAGTATTTT.

This chain connects TRBV5-1 to TRBJ2-1; D unresolved. This CDR3 spans 15 amino acids. The germline V gene has CDR1 SGHRS and CDR2 YFSETQ. V shed 1 base and J shed 6 bases, with 14 bases lying between them. CDR3 amino acids: CASSLNRGSLNEQFF. CDR3 in DNA: TGCGCCAGCAGCTTGAATCGTGGCAGCCTCAATGAGCAGTTCTTC.

The rearrangement joins TRBV4-2 to TRBJ2-5; 7 bases are a match to TRBD2. The CDR3 covers 18 residues. Trimming removed 4 bases from V and 3 bases from J; junction bases left unmatched: 17. Germline assignment: CDR1 LGHNA and CDR2 YNFKEQ. The CDR3 sequence: CASSPTRGVGGVKETQYF. In DNA form, the CDR3 reads TGTGCCAGCAGCCCGACCCGCGGTGTGGGAGGGGTTAAAGAGACCCAGTACTTC.

The chain has TRBV9 and TRBJ2-3; 8 bases match TRBD1. V trimming: 3 bases; J trimming: 2 bases; junction bases outside the gene matches: 8. Looked up from germline, CDR1 is SGDLS and CDR2 is YYNGEE. CDR3 length equals 16 residues. The CDR3 here is CASSGTTGGHTDTQYF. DNA of the CDR3: TGTGCCAGCAGCGGTACCACAGGGGGACACACAGATACGCAGTATTTT. Filled out from reference TRBV9 and TRBJ2-3, the complete variable domain reads DSGVTQTPKHLITATGQRVTLRCSPRSGDLSVYWYQQSLDQGLQFLIQYYNGEERAKGNILERFSAQQFPDLHSELNLSSLELGDSALYFCASSGTTGGHTDTQYFGPGTRLTVL.

V and J are TRBV9 and TRBJ2-7; 11 bases map to TRBD1. CDR1 SGDLS and CDR2 YYNGEE come from the germline V gene. The junction had 12 bases not matched to a gene; V was cut back by 8 bases and J by 2 bases. This CDR3 spans 16 amino acids. The CDR3 loop is CASSKDRDRGTYEQYF. CDR3 coding DNA: TGTGCCAGTTCCAAGGACCGGGACAGGGGGACCTACGAGCAGTACTTC.

This chain connects TRBV2 to TRBJ2-5; D is uncertain. Germline-derived CDR1 and CDR2 are SNHLY and FYNNEI. The CDR3 is 11 residues long. The V end lost 5 bases, the J end lost 2 bases, and 3 bases lay between the germline ends. Here the CDR3 DNA reads TGTGCCAGCAGTTCTCAAGAGACCCAGTACTTC. Amino acids: CASSSQETQYF.

The rearrangement joins TRBV5-1 to TRBJ1-1; D uncertain. Germline V lookup: CDR1 SGHRS, CDR2 YFSETQ. V lost 1 base, J lost 1 base, and 8 bases lay in between. The CDR3 spans 14 residues. In DNA form, the CDR3 reads TGCGCCAGCAGCTTGAAGGCGGCGAACACTGAAGCTTTCTTT. Its translation: CASSLKAANTEAFF.

The chain recombines TRBV30 with TRBJ1-2; a weak D match, TRBD1 (6 bases). V dropped 5 bases and J dropped 7 bases, with 17 bases sitting between them. CDR3 length equals 13 residues. Per the germline V gene, CDR1 is GTSNPN and CDR2 is SVGIG (reference sequence). The CDR3 nucleotides read TGTGCCTGGCGTCTTGAGGGGGGGCTTGGCTACACCTTC. It translates to CAWRLEGGLGYTF.

The chain employs TRBV19 and TRBJ2-7, with 7 bases identical to TRBD1. V was pared by 3 bases and J by 3 bases, with 5 bases of the junction left unmatched. Looked up from germline, CDR1 is LNHDA and CDR2 is SQIVND (reference sequence). This CDR3 region has 14 residues. The CDR3 bases are TGTGCCAGTAGTATCGGGACAGCTAGCTACGAGCAGTACTTC. It codes for CASSIGTASYEQYF. Full variable domain (missing parts from reference TRBV19 and TRBJ2-7): DGGITQSPKYLFRKEGQNVTLSCEQNLNHDAMYWYRQDPGQGLRLIYYSQIVNDFQKGDIAEGYSVSREKKESFPLTVTSAQKNPTAFYLCASSIGTASYEQYFGPGTRLTVT.

The CDR3 region has the DNA TGTGCCTGGATAAAGGGTGCCTACGAGCAGTACTTC. The encoded protein is CAWIKGAYEQYF. V usage is TRBV30 and J usage is TRBJ2-7; D remains ambiguous. From germline, CDR1 is GTSNPN and CDR2 SVGIG (reference sequence). Trimming shortened V by 4 bases and J by 2 bases, and 9 bases separated the two germline ends. CDR3 length equals 12 residues. Variable domain in full (rest from reference TRBV30 and TRBJ2-7): SQTIHQWPATLVQPVGSPLSLECTVEGTSNPNLYWYRQAAGRGLQLLFYSVGIGQISSEVPQNLSASRPQDRQFILSSKKLLLSDSGFYLCAWIKGAYEQYFGPGTRLTVT.

This clone was seen many times. One end of the junction varies from germline; a read error may be responsible. The chain carries TRBV7-3 and TRBJ2-3; tentatively, D is TRBD2 (5 bases). CDR1 is SGHTA and CDR2 is FQGTGA in the germline V gene. The CDR3 totals 14 residues. The CDR3 is CASSLTGSTDTQYF. DNA of the CDR3: TGTGCCAGCAGCCTAACGGGGAGCACAGATACGCAGTATTTT.

The chain joins TRBV5-1 to TRBJ2-1; TRBD1 is a possible D gene (5 bases). CDR3 length: 14 amino acids. V lost 4 bases and J 6 bases, leaving 14 bases between the germline ends. The germline CDR1 and CDR2 sequences are SGHRS and YFSETQ. The CDR3: CASSPLQGSNEQFF. The CDR3 DNA sequence: TGCGCCAGCAGCCCGCTCCAGGGATCCAATGAGCAGTTCTTC.